A single sample is the source of the 13 T cell receptor beta chains below, sequenced in a study of PD-1 blockade in classical Hodgkin lymphoma. Only in-frame clones appear in the TCRdb table, and some are missing; sequencing was by immunoSEQ multiplex PCR. The table shows under 15,000 clones, with more than 85% occurring only once. With no exception, relapse followed autologous stem cell transplantation in all patients, and brentuximab vedotin exposure varied. Specimen: peripheral blood mononuclear cells (PBMCs), collected at baseline. Receptors originate from a human donor with classical Hodgkin lymphoma.

Points on this clone: Germline and junction disagree at one end, which may indicate a read error. This rearrangement joins TRBV5-1 to TRBJ2-7, with 8 bases lining up with TRBD1. The V gene's germline CDR1 is SGHRS and CDR2 YFSETQ. The CDR3 runs 15 residues. CDR3 DNA: TGCGCCAGCAGCGAAACCGGACAGGGCTCCCACGAGCAGTACTTC. Encoded protein: CASSETGQGSHEQYF. Full variable domain (remainder filled in from reference TRBV5-1 and TRBJ2-7): KAGVTQTPRYLIKTRGQQVTLSCSPISGHRSVSWYQQTPGQGLQFLFEYFSETQRNKGNFPGRFSGRQFSNSRSEMNVSTLELGDSALYLCASSETGQGSHEQYFGPGTRLTVT.

The gene calls are TRBV5-1 and TRBJ1-1; the match to TRBD1 covers 12 bases. The germline V gene has CDR1 SGHRS and CDR2 YFSETQ. Trimming removed 0 bases from V and 10 bases from J; junction bases left unmatched: 4. This CDR3 region has 14 residues. The CDR3 region has the DNA TGCGCCAGCAGCTTGGGGGACAGGGGGCAGGGAGCTTTCTTT. It codes for CASSLGDRGQGAFF. Looking up the rest from reference TRBV5-1 and TRBJ1-1 gives the full variable domain: KAGVTQTPRYLIKTRGQQVTLSCSPISGHRSVSWYQQTPGQGLQFLFEYFSETQRNKGNFPGRFSGRQFSNSRSEMNVSTLELGDSALYLCASSLGDRGQGAFFGQGTRLTVV.

V is TRBV5-6 and J is TRBJ1-3, with D possibly TRBD1 on 6 matching bases. V lost 4 bases to trimming and J lost 3 bases, with 17 bases between them. The CDR3 length is 16 residues. Germline V gene data show CDR1 as SGHDT and CDR2 as YYEEEE. The CDR3 here is CASSPPSGGLGNTIYF. The CDR3 nucleotides read TGTGCCAGCAGCCCGCCGTCGGGGGGGCTTGGAAACACCATATATTTT.

The chain uses TRBV5-1 and TRBJ1-1; 7 positions match TRBD1. Unmatched junction bases numbered 14, after V lost 2 bases and J lost 7 bases. CDR3 length equals 16 residues. Germline values: CDR1 SGHRS, CDR2 YFSETQ. In DNA form, the CDR3 reads TGCGCCAGCAGCTTTTTGACAGGGCGCACACCGTATGAAGCTTTCTTT. This codes for CASSFLTGRTPYEAFF.

J is TRBJ2-1 and V is TRBV11-2; 9 bases are shared with TRBD1. Germline assignment: CDR1 SGHAT and CDR2 FQNNGV. The V segment lost 4 bases and the J segment 14 bases; nucleotides outside the gene matches: 9. This CDR3 has 13 amino acids. The CDR3 is CASSWVTGGSEFF. CDR3 DNA sequence: TGTGCCAGCAGCTGGGTTACAGGGGGCTCGGAGTTCTTC.

The rearrangement uses TRBV14 and TRBJ2-1, with 7 positions matching TRBD2. Germline lookup yields CDR1 SGHDN and CDR2 FVKESK. V gave up 0 bases and J gave up 14 bases; unmatched junction bases: 7. The CDR3 length is 13 residues. CDR3: CASSQELRGLEFF. The CDR3 DNA reads TGTGCCAGCAGCCAAGAATTGCGGGGGTTAGAGTTCTTC.

This clone was counted a single time. The V call is TRBV10-3, the J call TRBJ2-5, with 10 bases aligning to TRBD2. This CDR3 comprises 15 residues. Unmatched junction bases numbered 3, after V lost 4 bases and J lost 1 base. CDR1 is ENHRY, CDR2 SYGVKD, per germline. The CDR3 coding sequence is TGTGCCATCAGTGGGACTAGCGGATTCCAAGAGACCCAGTACTTC. Translated: CAISGTSGFQETQYF.

J is TRBJ2-7 and V is TRBV10-2; D may correspond to TRBD1 or TRBD2 (6 bases each). V was shortened by 2 bases and J by 5 bases, with 22 bases between the two germline ends. The CDR3 has 17 amino acids. Looked up from germline, CDR1 is WSHSY and CDR2 is SAAADI. The CDR3 loop reads CASSENFGGPSSHEQYF. Here the CDR3 DNA reads TGCGCCAGCAGTGAGAACTTCGGGGGCCCCTCGTCCCACGAGCAGTACTTC.

The chain carries TRBV7-8 and TRBJ2-1, with unresolved D. Per germline, CDR1 SGHVS and CDR2 FQNEAQ. Between the trimmed V and J ends, which lost 5 bases and 4 bases, there was a span of 12 bases. The CDR3 extends over 14 amino acids. The CDR3 nucleotides are TGTGCCAGCAGCCGTCCCACAAGTTACAATGAGCAGTTCTTC. Amino acids: CASSRPTSYNEQFF.

This clone was found a few times. The rearrangement uses TRBV5-4 and TRBJ1-3; D ambiguous. This CDR3 spans 14 amino acids. V dropped 1 base and J dropped 0 bases, with 5 bases sitting between them. CDR1 is SGHNT and CDR2 is YYREEE in the germline V gene (reference sequence). As DNA, the CDR3 is TGTGCCAGCAGCTTGATGAGCTCTGGAAACACCATATATTTT. It specifies CASSLMSSGNTIYF.

The chain uses TRBV5-1 and TRBJ2-7, with TRBD1 matching 8 bases. The trim removed 3 bases at V and 3 bases at J, leaving 5 bases unmatched. The CDR3 is 14 amino acids. The germline CDR1 and CDR2 sequences are SGHRS and YFSETQ. In DNA, the CDR3 is TGCGCCAGCAGCTCCTCCGGACAGGGCTACGAGCAGTACTTC. Translating gives CASSSSGQGYEQYF.

V gene TRBV4-1 combines with J gene TRBJ1-5; D is undetermined. The CDR3 contains 13 residues. Germline CDR1 and CDR2: MGHRA and YSYEKL. The germline V and J ends were trimmed by 4 bases and 3 bases, with 7 bases remaining between them. The CDR3 here is CASSLHINQPQHF. The CDR3 region has the DNA TGCGCCAGCAGCCTCCACATCAATCAGCCCCAGCATTTT.

CDR3 protein: CASSLETGRLNTEAFF. CDR3 in DNA: TGCGCCAGCAGCTTGGAAACGGGACGGCTGAACACTGAAGCTTTCTTT. J is TRBJ1-1 and V is TRBV5-1; a weak D match, TRBD1 (5 bases). V lost 0 bases, J lost 0 bases, and 12 bases lay in between. This CDR3 has 16 amino acids. CDR1 is SGHRS, CDR2 YFSETQ, per germline.